These 8 T cell receptor beta chains were sequenced from one sample in a study of blood T cell repertoires in COVID-19 (dated by TCRdb to the early 2020s). Receptor libraries were prepared by the immunoSEQ multiplex PCR assay. As stored in TCRdb, this immuneACCESS dataset retains in-frame rearrangements with V and J assigned. A fraction of the clones does not appear; measured against another copy, unresolved V genes explain less than half of the discrepancy, and the remainder lacks a known reason. The sample records around 240,000 clones, 70% to 85% of which are singletons. The ten largest clones take up around 1.5% of the sample. Material: peripheral blood. These receptors were obtained from a woman in her 40s who had recovered from COVID-19.

The chain carries TRBV18 and TRBJ1-4, with no clear D. Germline CDR1 KGHSH, CDR2 LQKENI. The V and J ends lost 4 bases and 7 bases respectively, with 10 bases between them. This CDR3 is 13 amino acids long. CDR3 DNA: TGTGCCAGCTCACTGGAAGGGAGTGAAAAACTGTTTTTT. This gives the protein CASSLEGSEKLFF. Full variable domain (rest looked up from reference TRBV18 and TRBJ1-4): NAGVMQNPRHLVRRRGQEARLRCSPMKGHSHVYWYRQLPEEGLKFMVYLQKENIIDESGMPKERFSAEFPKEGPSILRIQQVVRGDSAAYFCASSLEGSEKLFFGSGTQLSVL.

This chain joins TRBV9 and TRBJ2-3; 8 positions agree with TRBD1. The CDR3 is 16 residues long. V trimming: 4 bases; J trimming: 3 bases; junction bases outside the gene matches: 10. Germline CDR1 reads SGDLS; CDR2 reads YYNGEE. As DNA, the CDR3 is TGTGCCAGCAGCTCTAACGGACAGGGTTGGACAGATACGCAGTATTTT. This encodes CASSSNGQGWTDTQYF.

The rearrangement links TRBV6-4 to TRBJ1-2, with D maybe TRBD1 (6 bases). V was cut by 0 bases and J by 2 bases, with 16 bases left in between. CDR1 is MRHNA and CDR2 is SNTAGT in the germline V gene. The CDR3 length is 17 residues. The CDR3 sequence is CASSDSFTGSPNYGYTF. For the CDR3, the DNA is TGTGCCAGCAGTGACTCTTTCACAGGGTCCCCCAACTATGGCTACACCTTC.

The genes are TRBV5-6 and TRBJ1-6; 9 bases are a match to TRBD1. V shed 2 bases and J 7 bases; nucleotides not matched to a gene: 4. The CDR3 spans 15 residues. The germline gives CDR1 SGHDT, CDR2 YYEEEE. The CDR3 bases are TGTGCCAGCAGCTTTGAAGGGACAGGGAATTCACCCCTCCACTTT. Amino acids: CASSFEGTGNSPLHF.

V and J are TRBV12-3 or TRBV12-4 and TRBJ2-7, with D perhaps TRBD1 (5 bases). V shed 5 bases and J shed 2 bases, with 10 bases lying between them. This CDR3 is built from 13 residues. CDR3 region: CASSPTGTYEQYF. The CDR3 bases are TGTGCCAGCAGTCCTACAGGAACCTACGAGCAGTACTTC.

This chain uses TRBV7-2 with TRBJ2-5, with 8 bases identical to TRBD2. J gave up 7 bases and V 3 bases, and 10 bases lay outside the gene matches. Germline loops: CDR1 SGHTA, CDR2 FQGNSA. The length of the CDR3 is 15 residues. The CDR3 reads CASSFDSQRGSTQYF. DNA for the CDR3: TGTGCCAGCAGCTTTGATTCCCAGCGGGGGTCGACCCAGTACTTC.

V gene TRBV5-8 combines with J gene TRBJ1-5; D gene ambiguous. Germline-derived CDR1 and CDR2 are SGHTS and YDEGEE. V lost 0 bases and J 1 base, leaving 14 bases between the germline ends. There are 17 residues in the CDR3. The DNA of the CDR3 is TGTGCCAGCAGCTTGGACTGGGGAGTTGCGAGCAATCAGCCCCAGCATTTT. Translated: CASSLDWGVASNQPQHF.

The J gene is TRBJ1-2, the V gene TRBV2, with D maybe TRBD1 (5 bases). CDR1 is SNHLY, CDR2 FYNNEI, per germline. V lost 2 bases and J lost 3, with 10 bases in between. This CDR3 region has 14 residues. CDR3 sequence: CASSEQGGDYGYTF. The CDR3 nucleotides are TGTGCCAGCAGTGAACAGGGAGGAGACTATGGCTACACCTTC. Full variable domain (missing parts from reference TRBV2 and TRBJ1-2): EPEVTQTPSHQVTQMGQEVILRCVPISNHLYFYWYRQILGQKVEFLVSFYNNEISEKSEIFDDQFSVERPDGSNFTLKIRSTKLEDSAMYFCASSEQGGDYGYTFGSGTRLTVV.